This TCR beta chain was obtained from a study of human T cells and chemical hapten exposure. This clonotype has a handful of counts. The germline V and J ends were trimmed by 6 bases and 5 bases, with 12 bases remaining between them. CDR1 is SGHNT and CDR2 is YYREEE in the germline V gene (reference sequence). The CDR3 covers 13 residues. TCRdb reprocessed the RACE reads with MiXCR, giving one entry per CDR3 protein. The sample lists 130,000 or so distinct CDR3 sequences; 11% were seen once. The sample's time point: patch test 3, about 24 weeks after DPC sensitization. Treatment: therapeutic diphenylcyclopropenone sensitization with weekly scalp DPC.

The source is a woman aged 45-60 years with alopecia areata. Some clones in this sample may be carry-over from other donors' samples. The genes are TRBV5-4 and TRBJ2-1; possible D gene TRBD2, 5 bases. This sample comprised whole blood, obtained in connection with sensitization to the hapten diphenylcyclopropenone (DPC). The CDR3 sequence: CASTREGNNEQFF. The CDR3 coding sequence is TGTGCCAGCACCCGAGAGGGAAACAATGAGCAGTTCTTC.